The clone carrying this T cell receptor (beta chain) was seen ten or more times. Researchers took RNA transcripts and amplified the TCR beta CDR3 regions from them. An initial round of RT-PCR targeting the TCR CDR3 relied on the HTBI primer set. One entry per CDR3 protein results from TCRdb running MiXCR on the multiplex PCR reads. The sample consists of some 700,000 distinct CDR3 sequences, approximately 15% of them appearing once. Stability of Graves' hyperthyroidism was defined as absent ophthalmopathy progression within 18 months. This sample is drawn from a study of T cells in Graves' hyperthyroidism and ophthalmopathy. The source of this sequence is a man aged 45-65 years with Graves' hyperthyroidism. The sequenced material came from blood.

DNA of the CDR3: TGTGCCACCAGTGACTTGTACCAAGAGACCCAGTACTTC. Its translation is CATSDLYQETQYF. The V call is TRBV24-1, the J call TRBJ2-5; D gene uncertain. Trimming removed 4 bases at V and 0 bases at J, with 5 bases between. Germline assignment: CDR1 KGHDR and CDR2 SFDVKD. The length of the CDR3 is 13 residues.